The 15 T cell receptor beta chains listed next were all sequenced from one sample in a study of blood T cell repertoires in COVID-19. Clones were read by immunoSEQ multiplex PCR, and TCRdb kept only the in-frame ones, dropping some. The repertoire holds under 65,000 clones, with roughly 80% as singletons. The sample taken for sequencing was peripheral blood. These receptors were obtained from a woman in her sixties or seventies with acute or convalescent COVID-19.

This clone was observed a single time. The gene calls are TRBV6-2 or TRBV6-3 and TRBJ2-1, with TRBD2 identical over 7 bases. CDR1 and CDR2 (germline): MNHEY, SVGEGT. J was trimmed by 0 bases and V by 5 bases; bases with no gene match: 16. The CDR3 is 19 amino acids. CDR3 sequence: CASSTGLQKNPSSYNEQFF. Here the CDR3 DNA reads TGTGCCAGCAGTACGGGACTACAAAAAAATCCGAGCTCCTACAATGAGCAGTTCTTC.

The count of this clone is one. The CDR3 DNA reads as TGTGCCAGCTCCATAGGGGTCTTAAACACCGGGGAGCTGTTTTTT. It encodes CASSIGVLNTGELFF. The V gene is TRBV25-1, the J gene TRBJ2-2; TRBD1 is a possible D gene (5 bases). Trimming removed 8 bases at V and 2 bases at J, with 15 bases between. Looked up from germline, CDR1 is MGHDK and CDR2 is SYGVNS. CDR3 size: 15 residues.

The chain recombines TRBV6-5 with TRBJ1-2; the D gene is possibly TRBD1 (5 bases). Trimming pared 6 bases from V and 8 bases from J, leaving 22 bases between. CDR3 length: 15 amino acids. The germline V gene encodes CDR1 MNHEY and CDR2 SVGAGI. The CDR3: CASRGGQGTSGGYTF. The CDR3 nucleotides are TGTGCCAGCAGGGGAGGTCAGGGCACCAGTGGGGGCTACACCTTC.

The genes are TRBV28 and TRBJ1-5, with D perhaps matching TRBD1 (5 bases). V lost 6 bases and J lost 1, with 10 bases in between. The CDR3 has 14 amino acids. Germline V gives CDR1 MDHEN, CDR2 SYDVKM. The CDR3 DNA is TGTGCCAGCAGCCGTGGGGGGAGCAATCAGCCCCAGCATTTT. Translated, it gives CASSRGGSNQPQHF.

The chain joins TRBV9 to TRBJ2-7; 10 bases align to TRBD1. The germline V gene has CDR1 SGDLS and CDR2 YYNGEE. There are 15 residues in the CDR3. J lost 6 bases, V lost 4 bases, and 10 bases had no gene match. The CDR3 DNA reads TGTGCCAGCAGCTTTTCCGGGACAGGGGTTAGCGAGCAGTACTTC. Its translation is CASSFSGTGVSEQYF.

This clone showed up just once. The chain couples TRBV9 to TRBJ1-1; a weak D match, TRBD1 (5 bases). The CDR3 spans 13 residues. V lost 4 bases to trimming and J lost 1 base, with 8 bases between them. Germline-derived CDR1 and CDR2 are SGDLS and YYNGEE. CDR3 region: CASSSTGNTEAFF. In DNA form, the CDR3 reads TGTGCCAGCAGCTCTACAGGGAACACTGAAGCTTTCTTT.

The chain recombines TRBV15 with TRBJ1-1; TRBD1 matches at 8 bases. Germline V gene lookup returns CDR1 LNHNV and CDR2 YYDKDF (reference sequence). The CDR3 totals 14 residues. The J segment lost 10 bases and the V segment lost 5 bases, leaving 12 bases of the junction unmatched. CDR3 amino acids: CATSVRQGRSGAFF. The DNA for the CDR3 is TGTGCCACCAGCGTTCGACAGGGGCGATCGGGAGCTTTCTTT.

Written as DNA, the CDR3 is TGTGCCAGCAGAACAGACAGGGGGGACACTGAAGCTTTCTTT. It encodes CASRTDRGDTEAFF. The gene calls are TRBV2 and TRBJ1-1, with TRBD1 matching over 9 bases. Trimming took 6 bases from V and 3 from J; bases not matched to a gene: 5. CDR1 and CDR2 (germline): SNHLY, FYNNEI. The CDR3 runs 14 residues.

This CDR3 is CASSPGTGNSPLHF. CDR3 in DNA: TGTGCCAGCTCACCCGGGACAGGGAATTCACCCCTCCACTTT. The chain recombines TRBV18 with TRBJ1-6; the match to TRBD1 covers 9 bases. V shed 3 bases, J shed 7 bases, and the junction held 1 base outside the gene matches. Germline-derived CDR1 and CDR2 are KGHSH and LQKENI. This CDR3 is built from 14 residues.

V and J are TRBV30 and TRBJ2-7; 7 nucleotides agree with TRBD2. Germline values: CDR1 GTSNPN, CDR2 SVGIG (reference sequence). Germline trimming cut 5 bases from V and 1 base from J; bases unmatched to any gene: 5. The CDR3 consists of 13 residues. The CDR3 protein is CAWVPGGSYEQYF. The CDR3 DNA sequence: TGTGCCTGGGTCCCGGGGGGTTCCTACGAGCAGTACTTC.

The J gene is TRBJ1-6, the V gene TRBV27, with a possible D match to TRBD1 (5 bases). V dropped 9 bases and J dropped 4 bases, with 13 bases sitting between them. Looked up from germline, CDR1 is MNHEY and CDR2 is SMNVEV (reference sequence). The CDR3 contains 14 residues. This CDR3 reads CASSYRKYNSPLHF. The CDR3 DNA is TGTGCCAGTTCCTACAGGAAATATAATTCACCCCTCCACTTT.

This clone was seen a few times. The chain uses TRBV27 and TRBJ1-1, with TRBD1 as a possible D gene (5 bases). Germline V gene lookup returns CDR1 MNHEY and CDR2 SMNVEV (reference sequence). CDR3 length: 14 amino acids. Between the trimmed V and J ends, which lost 3 bases and 6 bases, there was a span of 14 bases. The CDR3 nucleotides read TGTGCCAGCAGTTTTGCAGGGATTTATGCTGAAGCTTTCTTT. Translated: CASSFAGIYAEAFF.

The CDR3 loop reads CASSLIGASGADEQFF. The DNA of the CDR3 is TGTGCCAGCAGTTTAATAGGGGCTAGCGGGGCTGATGAGCAGTTCTTC. The chain links TRBV27 to TRBJ2-1; 9 nucleotides agree with TRBD2. This CDR3 region has 16 residues. V lost 2 bases and J lost 8; bases outside the gene matches: 10. Germline V gene data show CDR1 as MNHEY and CDR2 as SMNVEV (reference sequence).

This sequence joins TRBV5-1 and TRBJ2-7, with 11 bases fitting TRBD2. The CDR3 extends over 17 amino acids. J lost 3 bases, V lost 4 bases, and 12 bases had no gene match. Germline V gene lookup returns CDR1 SGHRS and CDR2 YFSETQ. The CDR3 bases are TGCGCCAGCAGCCCTAATTCCGGGACTAGCGGACACTACGAGCAGTACTTC. This gives the protein CASSPNSGTSGHYEQYF.

The chain recombines TRBV6-5 with TRBJ1-6; 8 bases agree with TRBD1. Looked up from germline, CDR1 is MNHEY and CDR2 is SVGAGI. Trimming at V came to 4 bases and at J to 6 bases, leaving 2 bases not matched to a gene. This CDR3 is 14 amino acids long. The CDR3: CASSFGQGNSPLHF. The CDR3 DNA sequence: TGTGCCAGCAGTTTCGGACAGGGTAATTCACCCCTCCACTTT.